This T cell receptor (beta chain) was identified during a study of blood T cell repertoires in COVID-19. Study context: T cells, B-cell-depleted T cells, or PBMCs provided the cDNA or gDNA that served as material.

Generated by immunoSEQ multiplex PCR, the TCRdb table keeps only in-frame clones and is missing some. This table holds about 190,000 clones, more than 75% found once. V was trimmed by 3 bases and J by 5 bases, leaving 10 bases between them. The CDR3 is 12 amino acids. From germline, CDR1 is DFQATT and CDR2 SNEGSKA (reference sequence). Sample: PBMCs or T cells enriched from blood (not recorded which). This chain joins TRBV20-1 and TRBJ1-1; D gene ambiguous. The clonotype originates from a woman between 45 and 60 years old with acute COVID-19. Written as DNA, the CDR3 is TGCAGTGCTAGTTCGCGGGAGACTGAAGCTTTCTTT. This gives the protein CSASSRETEAFF.